The rows below give T cell receptor beta chains drawn from one sample of a study of blood T cell repertoires in COVID-19. The table came from immunoSEQ multiplex PCR; TCRdb's copy has only in-frame clones and leaves some out. The data contain about 68,000 clones, 75% to 90% of them singletons. The sample comprised peripheral blood. The receptors stem from a man aged 30 to 45 with acute or convalescent COVID-19. The CDR3 runs from the conserved cysteine through the conserved F or W. D genes are given only for firm matches. The size entry is marked missing in some rows and otherwise reads once, few, many or a size class.

j_call	d_call	clone_size	v_call	cdr3_aa	cdr3_nt
TRBJ2-1	TRBD2	-	TRBV5-5	CASITGTSSYNEQFF	TGTGCCAGCATTACCGGGACTAGCAGCTACAATGAGCAGTTCTTC
TRBJ2-1	-	-	TRBV11-2	CASSFGPSSNEQFF	TGTGCCAGCAGCTTTGGTCCTAGCAGCAATGAGCAGTTCTTC
TRBJ2-3	-	-	TRBV5-1	CASSLGHSSSTDTQYF	TGCGCCAGCAGCCTGGGACACTCATCTAGCACAGATACGCAGTATTTT
TRBJ2-5	TRBD2	-	TRBV11-2	CASSSYLGLVSGETQYF	TGTGCCAGCAGCTCTTACCTTGGACTAGTTAGCGGAGAGACCCAGTACTTC
TRBJ2-2	-	-	TRBV23-1	CASSQSGTRPAGELFF	TGCGCCAGCAGTCAATCGGGTACTAGGCCGGCCGGGGAGCTGTTTTTT
TRBJ2-5	TRBD2	-	TRBV12-5	CASGLGLAVGETQYF	TGTGCTAGTGGCTTGGGACTAGCGGTAGGCGAGACCCAGTACTTC
TRBJ1-1	-	-	TRBV28	CASSLGGTTEAFF	TGTGCCAGCAGTTTAGGCGGGACTACTGAAGCTTTCTTT
TRBJ2-2	TRBD2	-	TRBV6-5	CASRLAGGFPGELFF	TGTGCCAGCAGACTAGCGGGAGGGTTCCCCGGGGAGCTGTTTTTT
TRBJ1-2	TRBD1	-	TRBV6-5	CASRKDRGQGYTF	TGTGCCAGCAGAAAGGACAGGGGGCAAGGCTACACCTTC
TRBJ2-1	-	-	TRBV7-2	CASGHNEQFF	TGTGCCAGCGGGCACAATGAGCAGTTCTTC
TRBJ2-7	-	-	TRBV30	CAWAAVNYEQYF	TGTGCCTGGGCTGCGGTGAACTACGAGCAGTACTTC
TRBJ2-7	TRBD1	-	TRBV10-3	CAISSGTGASYEQYF	TGTGCCATCAGTTCAGGGACAGGAGCCTCCTACGAGCAGTACTTC
TRBJ1-3	-	-	TRBV5-1	CASSLELSGNTIYF	TGCGCCAGCAGCTTAGAGCTATCGGGAAACACCATATATTTT
TRBJ1-5	-	-	TRBV6-5	CASRQGPNQPQHF	TGTGCCAGCAGACAGGGCCCCAATCAGCCCCAGCATTTT
TRBJ2-7	-	-	TRBV7-2	CASSSPLDTHLYEQYF	TGTGCCAGCAGCTCCCCCCTGGACACTCACCTCTACGAGCAGTACTTC
TRBJ2-6	TRBD1	-	TRBV6-5	CASGRDSSGANVLTF	TGTGCCAGCGGACGGGACAGCTCTGGGGCCAACGTCCTGACTTTC
TRBJ2-7	-	-	TRBV11-2	CASSAGAGGGTYEQYF	TGTGCCAGCAGCGCAGGGGCGGGCGGAGGTACGTACGAGCAGTACTTC
TRBJ2-7	-	-	TRBV4-1	CASSQVYFPEQYF	TGCGCCAGCAGCCAAGTATATTTCCCGGAGCAGTACTTC
TRBJ2-3	-	-	TRBV7-9	CASSLGPGGTQYF	TGTGCCAGCAGCCTCGGGCCCGGAGGTACGCAGTATTTT
TRBJ1-4	-	-	TRBV5-5	CASSLGGWGNEKLFF	TGTGCCAGCAGCTTGGGGGGCTGGGGTAATGAAAAACTGTTTTTT
TRBJ1-2	-	-	TRBV6-1	CASSEGPRDYGYTF	TGTGCCAGCAGTGAGGGTCCGCGGGACTATGGCTACACCTTC
TRBJ2-3	TRBD1	-	TRBV29-1	CSVEIWTGRNADTQYF	TGCAGCGTTGAGATCTGGACAGGGAGAAATGCAGATACGCAGTATTTT
TRBJ2-2	-	few	TRBV7-9	CASSLARGTGELFF	TGTGCCAGCAGCTTAGCGAGAGGCACCGGGGAGCTGTTTTTT
TRBJ2-3	-	-	TRBV9	CASSPGPRTDTQYF	TGTGCCAGCAGCCCTGGGCCTCGCACAGATACGCAGTATTTT